This TCR beta chain emerged from a study of blood T cell repertoires in COVID-19 (dated by TCRdb to 2020 to 2021). Some background on the complete study: Samples from collaborators originated in the United States, Italy and Spain and spanned both the acute and convalescent phases of COVID-19. Nearly every sample came with metadata listing a de-identified subject ID, COVID-19 status, age in years and sex. Where HLA class I and class II types were available, the types were taken from metadata supplied by the sample provider, not from assay-based typing. Subjects who had been exposed to COVID-19, were actively infected with it, or had recovered from it provided the deeply sampled blood TCRbeta repertoires that made up the dataset. The prospective study material was composed of cDNA or gDNA derived from T cells, B-cell-depleted T cells, or PBMCs. The repertoires were made available in a free public database intended to serve as a resource for research on the immune response to SARS-CoV-2. Samples came from the ongoing ImmuneRACE study (first 160 participants) plus 1,254 subjects from 6 global collaborators. Overall results and qualifications from the work: The amount of clinical and demographic metadata varied by source and participant and was provided uncurated.

The germline V gene (reference sequence) specifies LGHDT as CDR1 and YNNKEL as CDR2. The CDR3 measures 15 amino acids from cysteine to phenylalanine. Only the CDR3 DNA is retained, 45 bases long and in frame from the first base. V is clipped by 0 bases and J by 2 bases, and the sequence between their germline boundaries is 10 bases long. The immunoSEQ Assay, a bias-controlled multiplex PCR, was used to amplify TCRbeta CDR3 regions from genomic DNA. In the authors' own workflow: The number of nucleated cells in each sample was estimated by amplification of reference gene primers within the assay. Sequence reads were collapsed and filtered to measure the absolute abundance of every unique TCRbeta CDR3 rearrangement. Productive Simpson clonality was computed per sample as the square root of Simpson's diversity index over productive rearrangements. TCRdb mirrors the immuneACCESS table, restricted to in-frame sequences. Some clones are absent from its copies; in checked studies, under half trace to an unresolved V gene, and the reason for the others is unknown. V and J calls and clone size are given by that table; D and trimming were obtained from the DNA. The sample profile shows more than 50,000 clones; 90% of them were found once. Of the sample, about 3.4% falls within the top ten clones.

Each collaborating institution followed its own protocols to collect whole blood in K2EDTA tubes. Collaborator samples were shipped for TCRbeta analysis as frozen whole blood, isolated PBMCs, or DNA extracted from either sample type. In regard to this clone: It has no known antigen specificity. Per-nucleotide qualities are absent, and no much larger clonotype sits a single base away.

The chain is made from TRBV3-1 (or the pseudogene TRBV3-2) and TRBJ2-5, with the D segment identity uncertain. Sequences were obtained from peripheral blood. The receptor was isolated from a human donor in a cohort sampled during active COVID-19. This receptor has the CDR3 CASSQDSTWQETQYF. The DNA sequence reads TGTGCCAGCAGCCAAGACTCTACCTGGCAAGAGACCCAGTACTTC.